Each of the 7 T cell receptor beta chains below was sequenced from the same sample in a study of cytomegalovirus exposure and HLA in healthy donors. A multiplex PCR was run with 60 Vbeta primers and 13 Jbeta primers. Clones were read by immunoSEQ multiplex PCR, and TCRdb kept only the in-frame ones, dropping some. The sample's table shows some 55,000 clones. Sequencing used PBMCs. The receptors stem from a woman in her forties in good health and CMV-seronegative.

The chain couples TRBV18 to TRBJ2-1; a possible D gene is TRBD1 (6 bases). The V end was cut by 2 bases, the J end by 4 bases, with 12 bases between. Germline-derived CDR1 and CDR2 are KGHSH and LQKENI. The CDR3 contains 15 residues. CDR3 sequence reads: CASSPVGTIYNEQFF. The CDR3 nucleotides read TGTGCCAGCTCACCAGTCGGGACAATTTACAATGAGCAGTTCTTC.

V gene TRBV28 combines with J gene TRBJ1-2, with D possibly matching TRBD1 (6 bases). Germline V lookup: CDR1 MDHEN, CDR2 SYDVKM. V was clipped by 6 bases and J by 8 bases, with 13 bases between them. CDR3 length: 12 amino acids. The CDR3 is CASRIQGKGYTF. The CDR3 coding sequence is TGTGCCAGCAGGATACAGGGTAAAGGCTACACCTTC.

The gene calls are TRBV19 and TRBJ2-6; D is ambiguous. Trimming took off 3 bases at V and 1 base at J, with 10 bases between the two ends. This CDR3 has 16 residues. Germline V lookup: CDR1 LNHDA, CDR2 SQIVND (reference sequence). The chain's CDR3 is CASSIGQMSGANVLTF. CDR3 DNA: TGTGCCAGTAGTATTGGGCAGATGTCTGGGGCCAACGTCCTGACTTTC.

The chain carries TRBV6-5 and TRBJ2-5, with 8 bases aligning to TRBD2. This CDR3 is built from 14 residues. With 6 bases clipped from V and 1 base from J, the junction kept 4 bases outside the gene matches. Germline CDR1 and CDR2: MNHEY and SVGAGI. CDR3 DNA sequence: TGTGCCAGCAGACCCGGGGGGGCCCAAGAGACCCAGTACTTC. It is translated as CASRPGGAQETQYF.

J is TRBJ2-7 and V is TRBV7-2, with 13 bases aligning to TRBD2. CDR1 and CDR2 from the germline V gene are SGHTA and FQGNSA. With V trimmed by 5 bases and J by 2 bases, 9 bases remained unmatched. The CDR3 consists of 17 residues. The CDR3 spells CASSVRSGTSGTYEQYF. CDR3 bases: TGTGCCAGCAGCGTTCGTTCCGGGACTAGCGGGACCTACGAGCAGTACTTC. The full variable domain, with the rest looked up from reference TRBV7-2 and TRBJ2-7, is GAGVSQSPSNKVTEKGKDVELRCDPISGHTALYWYRQSLGQGLEFLIYFQGNSAPDKSGLPSDRFSAERTGGSVSTLTIQRTQQEDSAVYLCASSVRSGTSGTYEQYFGPGTRLTVT.

The chain joins TRBV9 to TRBJ1-3, with no clear D. Germline CDR1 and CDR2: SGDLS and YYNGEE. V lost 2 bases, J lost 0 bases, and 12 bases lay in between. The CDR3 runs 16 residues. DNA of the CDR3: TGTGCCAGCAGCGTTACTCCCGAGCCCTCTGGAAACACCATATATTTT. This translates into CASSVTPEPSGNTIYF.

The chain couples TRBV10-3 to TRBJ1-2; D uncertain. This CDR3 comprises 14 residues. From germline, CDR1 is ENHRY and CDR2 SYGVKD. V was pared by 3 bases and J by 0 bases, with 8 bases between. CDR3 in amino acids: CAISDWTANYGYTF. Written as DNA, the CDR3 is TGTGCCATCAGTGATTGGACTGCTAACTATGGCTACACCTTC.